The 8 T cell receptor beta chains reported below all come from one sample, sequenced in a study of cytomegalovirus exposure and HLA in healthy donors. Use of 60 Vbeta and 13 Jbeta primers characterized the PCR. The table came from immunoSEQ multiplex PCR; TCRdb's copy has only in-frame clones and leaves some out. Altogether approximately 160,000 clones are present, 65% to 85% being singletons, with the ten largest covering 6.5% to 9%. Material for sequencing was PBMCs. The origin of the receptors is a middle-aged woman in good health and CMV-seropositive.

The J gene is TRBJ2-2, the V gene TRBV30; D may be TRBD1 (6 bases). The CDR3 has 13 residues. Germline V gives CDR1 GTSNPN, CDR2 SVGIG (reference sequence). Deletions cut 3 bases from V and 7 bases from J, with 12 bases between. In DNA form, the CDR3 reads TGTGCCTGGAGGGGCACAGGGATCGGGGAGCTGTTTTTT. Translated, it gives CAWRGTGIGELFF.

This clone was counted once. The gene calls are TRBV30 and TRBJ1-5; 9 bases align to TRBD1. The CDR3 contains 14 residues. Germline CDR1 GTSNPN, CDR2 SVGIG (reference sequence). V was pared by 5 bases and J by 6 bases, with 8 bases of the junction left unmatched. The CDR3 sequence is CAWATGGPGQPQHF. The DNA for the CDR3 is TGTGCCTGGGCTACAGGGGGCCCAGGTCAGCCCCAGCATTTT.

J is TRBJ2-3 and V is TRBV7-2; 7 positions match TRBD2. The junction had 0 bases not matched to a gene; V was cut back by 3 bases and J by 6 bases. There are 12 residues in the CDR3. From germline, CDR1 is SGHTA and CDR2 FQGNSA. DNA of the CDR3: TGTGCCAGCAGCTTTAGCGGGGATACGCAGTATTTT. Its translation is CASSFSGDTQYF.

The chain is built from TRBV11-1 and TRBJ1-2, with 9 bases that match TRBD1. V shed 5 bases, J shed 6 bases, and the junction held 7 bases outside the gene matches. This CDR3 has 14 residues. CDR1 is SGHAT, CDR2 FQDESV, per germline (reference sequence). CDR3 protein: CASSRTRTGDGYTF. The CDR3 nucleotides are TGTGCCAGCAGCCGAACCCGGACAGGGGATGGCTACACCTTC.

This sequence joins TRBV19 and TRBJ2-3, with 8 bases fitting TRBD2. The V and J ends lost 3 bases and 4 bases, in that order; junction bases with no gene match: 9. Germline V gene sequence: CDR1 LNHDA, CDR2 SQIVND (reference sequence). This CDR3 contains 16 residues. CDR3 DNA: TGTGCCAGTAGTATGGGGCTTGGACTAGCATCAGATACGCAGTATTTT. Residues: CASSMGLGLASDTQYF.

This clone was seen only a few times. This CDR3 reads CASSWGQGAPGPLHF. The CDR3 region has the DNA TGTGCCAGCAGTTGGGGACAGGGGGCGCCGGGGCCCCTCCACTTT. The chain recombines TRBV6-5 with TRBJ1-6; TRBD1 agrees at 12 bases. The CDR3 runs to 15 residues. Unmatched junction bases numbered 8, after V lost 4 bases and J lost 13 bases. The germline V gene has CDR1 MNHEY and CDR2 SVGAGI.

The chain employs TRBV30 and TRBJ2-7; unclear D gene. Trimming cost V 0 bases and J 0 bases, with 12 bases left between them. This CDR3 region has 15 residues. Germline V gene sequence: CDR1 GTSNPN, CDR2 SVGIG (reference sequence). The CDR3 nucleotides are TGTGCCTGGAGTGTAGTGGCCCCCAGCTCCTACGAGCAGTACTTC. Translating it yields CAWSVVAPSSYEQYF.

This rearrangement joins TRBV11-2 to TRBJ2-7, with 10 bases fitting TRBD1. V lost 8 bases to trimming and J lost 6 bases; unmatched junction nucleotides: 13. The V gene's germline CDR1 is SGHAT and CDR2 FQNNGV. The CDR3 covers 15 residues. The CDR3 nucleotides read TGTGCCAGCCTACCCCCGACAGGGGGCGCTTCCGAGCAGTACTTC. Protein: CASLPPTGGASEQYF.